This T cell receptor beta chain was recovered during a study of blood T cells in healthy people across ages. Study summary: About one barcoded beta molecule per two T cells was captured by template switching. Study findings and constraints: Strong correlation existed between TCR beta diversity and naive T cell percentage.

Individuals who donated were healthy Caucasians from Russia aged about 6 to 100. The authors ran a second PCR of 7 to 11 cycles using a sample-barcoded 5' primer and a J-beta primer mix. Each cDNA molecule, via a template-switch adaptor with 12 random nucleotides, was tagged. TCRdb re-derived calls from the 5' RACE reads in MiXCR, one entry per CDR3 protein. The sample consists of more than 650,000 distinct CDR3 sequences, about 55% of them appearing once. Note on this clonotype: The antigen is undetermined.

Germline values: CDR1 MNHEY, CDR2 SMNVEV (reference sequence). The CDR3 runs to 14 residues. The rearrangement joins TRBV27 to TRBJ2-5; TRBD2 might be the D (6 bases). The DNA end lines up better with TRBJ2-7; the J call may be wrong. The material sequenced was blood. This TCR came from a man older than 75 in good health. CDR3 bases: TGTGCCAGCAGCCATCGGGGGAGAGCGGTCGAGCAGTACTTC. This gives the protein CASSHRGRAVEQYF.